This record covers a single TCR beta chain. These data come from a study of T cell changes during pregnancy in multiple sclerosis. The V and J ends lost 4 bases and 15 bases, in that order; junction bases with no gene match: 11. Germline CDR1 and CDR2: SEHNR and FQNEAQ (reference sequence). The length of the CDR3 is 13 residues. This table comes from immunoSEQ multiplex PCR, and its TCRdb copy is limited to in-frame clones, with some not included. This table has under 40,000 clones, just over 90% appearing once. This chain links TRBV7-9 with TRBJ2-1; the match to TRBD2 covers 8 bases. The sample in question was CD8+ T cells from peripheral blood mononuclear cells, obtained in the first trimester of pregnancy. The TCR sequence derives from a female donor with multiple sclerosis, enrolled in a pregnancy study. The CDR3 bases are TGTGCCAGCAGCTCCGGGAGGGAGACAGATCCGTTCTTC. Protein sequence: CASSSGRETDPFF.